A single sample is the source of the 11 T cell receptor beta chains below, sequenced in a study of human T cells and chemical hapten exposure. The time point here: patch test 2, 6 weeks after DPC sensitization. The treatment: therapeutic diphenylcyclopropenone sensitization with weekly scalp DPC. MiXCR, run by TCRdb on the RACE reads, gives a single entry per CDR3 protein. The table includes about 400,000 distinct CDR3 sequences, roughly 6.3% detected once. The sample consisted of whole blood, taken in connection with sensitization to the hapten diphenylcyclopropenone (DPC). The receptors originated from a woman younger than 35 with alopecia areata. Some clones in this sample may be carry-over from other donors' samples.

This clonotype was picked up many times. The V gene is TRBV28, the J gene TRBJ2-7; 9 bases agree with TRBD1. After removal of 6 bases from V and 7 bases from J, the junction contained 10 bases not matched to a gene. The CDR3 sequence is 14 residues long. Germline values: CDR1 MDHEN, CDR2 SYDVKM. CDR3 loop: CASSSGQGSREQYF. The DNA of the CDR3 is TGTGCCAGCAGCTCAGGACAGGGGTCTCGGGAGCAGTACTTC.

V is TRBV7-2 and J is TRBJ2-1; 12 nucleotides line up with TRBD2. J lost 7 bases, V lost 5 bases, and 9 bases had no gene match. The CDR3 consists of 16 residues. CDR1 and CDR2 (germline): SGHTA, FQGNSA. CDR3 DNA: TGTGCCAGCAGCCCATCACTAGCGGGGGGTAGAAATGAGCAGTTCTTC. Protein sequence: CASSPSLAGGRNEQFF.

CDR3 sequence (DNA): TGTGCCAGCAGTTGGGCGGGGGAGCAGTTCTTC. Translated, it gives CASSWAGEQFF. The chain has TRBV12-3 or TRBV12-4 and TRBJ2-1, with D possibly matching TRBD2 (6 bases). With 4 bases removed from V and 10 bases from J, the gap between germline ends came to 8 bases. The CDR3 has 11 amino acids.

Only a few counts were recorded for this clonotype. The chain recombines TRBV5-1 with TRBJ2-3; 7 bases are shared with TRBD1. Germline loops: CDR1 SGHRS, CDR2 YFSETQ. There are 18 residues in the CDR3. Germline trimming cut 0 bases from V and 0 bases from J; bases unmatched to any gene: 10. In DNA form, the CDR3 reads TGCGCCAGCAGCTTGGGGGGACAGCGGCCCTCTAGCACAGATACGCAGTATTTT. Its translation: CASSLGGQRPSSTDTQYF.

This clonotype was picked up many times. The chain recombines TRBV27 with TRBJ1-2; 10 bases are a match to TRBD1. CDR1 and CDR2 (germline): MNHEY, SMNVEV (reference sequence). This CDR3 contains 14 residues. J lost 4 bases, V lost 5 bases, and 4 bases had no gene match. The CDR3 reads CASSVTGGGYGYTF. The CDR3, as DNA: TGTGCCAGCAGTGTGACAGGGGGCGGCTATGGCTACACCTTC.

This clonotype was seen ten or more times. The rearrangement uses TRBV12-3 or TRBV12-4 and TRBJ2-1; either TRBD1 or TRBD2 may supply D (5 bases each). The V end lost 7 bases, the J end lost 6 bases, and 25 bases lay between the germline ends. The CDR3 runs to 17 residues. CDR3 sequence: CASNVLFGTTWGNEQFF. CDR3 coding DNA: TGTGCCAGCAACGTTCTCTTCGGGACGACCTGGGGCAATGAGCAGTTCTTC.

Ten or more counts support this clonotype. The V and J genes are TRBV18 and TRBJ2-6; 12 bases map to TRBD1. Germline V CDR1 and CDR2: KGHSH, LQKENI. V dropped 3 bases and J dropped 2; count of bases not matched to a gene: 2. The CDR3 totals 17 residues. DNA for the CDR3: TGTGCCAGCTCACCTGGGACAGGGGGCACTGGGGCCAACGTCCTGACTTTC. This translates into CASSPGTGGTGANVLTF.

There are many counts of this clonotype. Here the CDR3 reads CASSLVRGEAFF. CDR3 sequence (DNA): TGTGCCAGCAGCTTAGTGCGGGGCGAAGCTTTCTTT. The V call is TRBV7-9, the J call TRBJ1-1; tentative D call: TRBD1 (5 bases). The CDR3 extends over 12 amino acids. Germline V gene lookup returns CDR1 SEHNR and CDR2 FQNEAQ (reference sequence). Trimming cost V 1 base and J 8 bases, with 8 bases left between them.

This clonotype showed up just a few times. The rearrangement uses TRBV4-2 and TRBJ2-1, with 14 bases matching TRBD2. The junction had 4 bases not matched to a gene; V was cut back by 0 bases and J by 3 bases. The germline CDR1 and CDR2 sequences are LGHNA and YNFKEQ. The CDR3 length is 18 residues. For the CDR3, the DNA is TGTGCCAGCAGCCAAGAAGGACTAGCGGGGGGACTCTACAATGAGCAGTTCTTC. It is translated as CASSQEGLAGGLYNEQFF.

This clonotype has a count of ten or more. DNA of the CDR3: TGTGCCAGCAGCTTAGTTGGGAACAATCGGGAGACCCAGTACTTC. It is translated as CASSLVGNNRETQYF. This chain uses TRBV7-6 with TRBJ2-5; D is undetermined. V lost 1 base, J lost 5 bases, and 14 bases lay in between. CDR3 size: 15 residues. Germline assignment: CDR1 SGHVS and CDR2 FNYEAQ.

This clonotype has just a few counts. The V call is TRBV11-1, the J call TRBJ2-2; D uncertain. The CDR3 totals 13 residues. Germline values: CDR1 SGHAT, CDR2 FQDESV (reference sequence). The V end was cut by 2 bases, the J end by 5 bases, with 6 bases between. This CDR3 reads CASSLTETGELFF. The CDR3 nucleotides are TGTGCCAGCAGCTTAACAGAGACCGGGGAGCTGTTTTTT.